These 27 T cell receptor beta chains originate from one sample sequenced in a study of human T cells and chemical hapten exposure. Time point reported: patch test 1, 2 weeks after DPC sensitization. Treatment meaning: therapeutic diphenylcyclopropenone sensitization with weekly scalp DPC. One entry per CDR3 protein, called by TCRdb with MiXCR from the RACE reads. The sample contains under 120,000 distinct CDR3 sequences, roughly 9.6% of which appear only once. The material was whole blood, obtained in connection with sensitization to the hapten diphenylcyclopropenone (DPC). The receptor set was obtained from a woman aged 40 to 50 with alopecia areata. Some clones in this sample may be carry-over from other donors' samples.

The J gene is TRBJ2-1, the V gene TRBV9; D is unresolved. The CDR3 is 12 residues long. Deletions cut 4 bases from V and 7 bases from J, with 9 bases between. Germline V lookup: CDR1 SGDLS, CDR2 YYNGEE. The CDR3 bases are TGTGCCAGCAGCACCAGTAGAAATGAGCAGTTCTTC. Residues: CASSTSRNEQFF.

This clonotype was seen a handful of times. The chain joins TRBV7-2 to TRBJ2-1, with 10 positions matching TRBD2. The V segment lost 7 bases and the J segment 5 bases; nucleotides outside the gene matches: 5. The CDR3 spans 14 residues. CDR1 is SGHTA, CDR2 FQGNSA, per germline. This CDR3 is CASTQRGGHNEQFF. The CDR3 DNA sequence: TGTGCCAGCACTCAGCGGGGGGGCCACAATGAGCAGTTCTTC.

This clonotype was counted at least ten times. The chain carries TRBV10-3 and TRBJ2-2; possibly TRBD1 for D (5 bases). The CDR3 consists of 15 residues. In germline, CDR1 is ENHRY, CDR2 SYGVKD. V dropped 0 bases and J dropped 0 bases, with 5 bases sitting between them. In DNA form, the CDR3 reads TGTGCCATCAGTGAGTCAGGGGCGAACACCGGGGAGCTGTTTTTT. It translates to CAISESGANTGELFF.

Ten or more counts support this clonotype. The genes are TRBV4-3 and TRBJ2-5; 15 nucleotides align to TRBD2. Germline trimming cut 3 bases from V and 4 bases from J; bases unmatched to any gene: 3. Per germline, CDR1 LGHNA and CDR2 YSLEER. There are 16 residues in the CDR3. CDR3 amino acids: CASSQRGLAGGETQYF. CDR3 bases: TGCGCCAGCAGCCAGAGGGGACTAGCGGGGGGAGAGACCCAGTACTTC.

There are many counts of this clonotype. The CDR3 nucleotides read TGTGCCAGCAGGTTGGGGAATCAGCCCCAGCATTTT. It is translated as CASRLGNQPQHF. The chain employs TRBV7-9 and TRBJ1-5, with unresolved D. Germline lookup yields CDR1 SEHNR and CDR2 FQNEAQ (reference sequence). This CDR3 spans 12 amino acids. Trimming removed 6 bases at V and 4 bases at J, with 7 bases between.

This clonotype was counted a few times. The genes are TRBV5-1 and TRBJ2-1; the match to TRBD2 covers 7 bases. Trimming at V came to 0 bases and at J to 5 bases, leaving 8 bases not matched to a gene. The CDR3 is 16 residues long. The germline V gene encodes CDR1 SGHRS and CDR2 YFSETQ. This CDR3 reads CASSLAEGRANNEQFF. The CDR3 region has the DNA TGCGCCAGCAGCTTGGCAGAGGGGAGGGCCAACAATGAGCAGTTCTTC. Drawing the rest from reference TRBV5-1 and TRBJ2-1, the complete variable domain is KAGVTQTPRYLIKTRGQQVTLSCSPISGHRSVSWYQQTPGQGLQFLFEYFSETQRNKGNFPGRFSGRQFSNSRSEMNVSTLELGDSALYLCASSLAEGRANNEQFFGPGTRLTVL.

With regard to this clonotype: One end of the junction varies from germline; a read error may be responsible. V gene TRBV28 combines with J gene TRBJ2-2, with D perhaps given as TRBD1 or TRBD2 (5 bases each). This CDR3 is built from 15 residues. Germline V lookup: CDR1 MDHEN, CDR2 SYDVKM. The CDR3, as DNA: TGTGCCAGCAGTTTAATCAGGGCCAACACCGGGGAGCTTTTTTTT. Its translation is CASSLIRANTGELFF. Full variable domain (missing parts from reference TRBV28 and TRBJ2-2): DVKVTQSSRYLVKRTGEKVFLECVQDMDHENMFWYRQDPGLGLRLIYFSYDVKMKEKGDIPEGYSVSREKKERFSLILESASTNQTSMYLCASSLIRANTGELFFGEGSRLTVL.

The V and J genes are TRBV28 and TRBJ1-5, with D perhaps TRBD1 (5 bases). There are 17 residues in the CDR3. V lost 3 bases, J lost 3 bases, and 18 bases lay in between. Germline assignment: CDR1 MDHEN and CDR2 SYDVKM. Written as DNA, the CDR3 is TGTGCCAGCAGTTTGGCTTTATGGGGCGCTTACAATCAGCCCCAGCATTTT. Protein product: CASSLALWGAYNQPQHF. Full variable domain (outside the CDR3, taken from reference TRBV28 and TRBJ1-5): DVKVTQSSRYLVKRTGEKVFLECVQDMDHENMFWYRQDPGLGLRLIYFSYDVKMKEKGDIPEGYSVSREKKERFSLILESASTNQTSMYLCASSLALWGAYNQPQHFGDGTRLSIL.

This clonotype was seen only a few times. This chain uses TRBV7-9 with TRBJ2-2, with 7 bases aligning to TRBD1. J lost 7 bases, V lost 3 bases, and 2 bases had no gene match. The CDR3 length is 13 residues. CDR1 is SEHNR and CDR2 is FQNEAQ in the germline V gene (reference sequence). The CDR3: CASSLTGLGELFF. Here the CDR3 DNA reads TGTGCCAGCAGCTTGACAGGGCTCGGGGAGCTGTTTTTT.

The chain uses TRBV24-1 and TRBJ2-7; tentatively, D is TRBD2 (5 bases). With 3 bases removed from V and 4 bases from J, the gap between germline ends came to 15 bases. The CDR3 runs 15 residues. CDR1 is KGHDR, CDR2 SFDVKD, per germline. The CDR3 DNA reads TGTGCCACCAGTGATGAGGGCAAGGGTCGGTACGAGCAGTACTTC. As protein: CATSDEGKGRYEQYF.

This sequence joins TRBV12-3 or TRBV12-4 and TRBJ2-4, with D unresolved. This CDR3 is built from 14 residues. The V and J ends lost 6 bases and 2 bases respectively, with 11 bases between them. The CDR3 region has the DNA TGTGCCAGCAGCCAGGTTCAACCCAAAAACATTCAGTACTTC. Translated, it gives CASSQVQPKNIQYF.

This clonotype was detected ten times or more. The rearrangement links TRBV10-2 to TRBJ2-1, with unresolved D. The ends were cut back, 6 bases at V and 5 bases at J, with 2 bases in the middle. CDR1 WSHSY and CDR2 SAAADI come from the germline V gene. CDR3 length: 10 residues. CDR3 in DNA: TGCGCCAGCAGGAACAATGAGCAGTTCTTC. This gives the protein CASRNNEQFF.

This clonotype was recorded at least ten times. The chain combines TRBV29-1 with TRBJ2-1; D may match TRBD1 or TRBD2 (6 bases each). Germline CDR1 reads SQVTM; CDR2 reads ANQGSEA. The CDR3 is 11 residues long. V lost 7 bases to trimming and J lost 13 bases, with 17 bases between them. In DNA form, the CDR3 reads TGCAGCGGAACAGGGAGCGGGTTACAGTTCTTC. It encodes CSGTGSGLQFF.

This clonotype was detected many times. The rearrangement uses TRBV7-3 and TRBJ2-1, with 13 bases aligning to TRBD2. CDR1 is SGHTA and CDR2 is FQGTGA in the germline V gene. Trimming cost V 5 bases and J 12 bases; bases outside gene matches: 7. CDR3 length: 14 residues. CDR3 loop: CASSPGLAGEGQFF. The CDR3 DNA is TGTGCCAGCAGCCCCGGACTAGCGGGGGAGGGGCAGTTCTTC.

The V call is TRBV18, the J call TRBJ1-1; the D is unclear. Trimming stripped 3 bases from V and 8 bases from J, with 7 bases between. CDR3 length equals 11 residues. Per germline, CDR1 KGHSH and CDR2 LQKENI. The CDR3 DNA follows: TGTGCCAGCTCACCCCAATCGGAAGCTTTCTTT. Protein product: CASSPQSEAFF.

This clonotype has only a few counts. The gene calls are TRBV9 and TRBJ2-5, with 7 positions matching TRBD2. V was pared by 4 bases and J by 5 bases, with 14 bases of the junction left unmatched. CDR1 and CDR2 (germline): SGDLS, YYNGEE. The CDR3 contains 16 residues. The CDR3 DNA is TGTGCCAGCAGCCCCTCTGCGGGAGCATCGGATGAGACCCAGTACTTC. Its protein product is CASSPSAGASDETQYF.

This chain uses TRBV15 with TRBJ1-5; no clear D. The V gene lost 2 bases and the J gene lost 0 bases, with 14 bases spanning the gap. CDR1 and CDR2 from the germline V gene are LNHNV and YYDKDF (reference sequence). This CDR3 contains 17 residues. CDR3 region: CATSRSPRQDSNQPQHF. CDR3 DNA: TGTGCCACCAGCAGATCCCCGAGGCAGGATAGCAATCAGCCCCAGCATTTT.

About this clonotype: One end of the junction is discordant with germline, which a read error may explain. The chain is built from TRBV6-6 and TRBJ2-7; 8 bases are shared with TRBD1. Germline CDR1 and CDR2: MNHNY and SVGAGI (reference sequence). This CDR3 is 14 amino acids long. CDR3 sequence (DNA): TGTACCAGCAGTGACAGGGGACAGGCCTACGAGCAGTACTTC. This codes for CTSSDRGQAYEQYF.

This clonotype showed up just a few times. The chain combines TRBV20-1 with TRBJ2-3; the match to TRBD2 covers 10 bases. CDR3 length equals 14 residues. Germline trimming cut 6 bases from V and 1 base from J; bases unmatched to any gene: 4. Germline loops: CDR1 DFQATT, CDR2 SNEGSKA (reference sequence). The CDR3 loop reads CSAAGTSGTDTQYF. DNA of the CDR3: TGCAGTGCGGCGGGGACTAGCGGCACAGATACGCAGTATTTT.

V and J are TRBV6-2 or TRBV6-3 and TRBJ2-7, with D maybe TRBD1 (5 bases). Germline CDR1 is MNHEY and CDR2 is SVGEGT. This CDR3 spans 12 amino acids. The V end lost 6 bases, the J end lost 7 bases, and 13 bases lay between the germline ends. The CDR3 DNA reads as TGTGCCAGCAGCCCAGGGCGTGGGGAGCAGTACTTC. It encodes CASSPGRGEQYF.

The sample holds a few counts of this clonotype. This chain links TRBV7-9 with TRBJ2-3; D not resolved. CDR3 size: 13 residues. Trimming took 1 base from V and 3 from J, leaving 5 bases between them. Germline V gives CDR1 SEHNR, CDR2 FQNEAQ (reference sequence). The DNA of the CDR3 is TGTGCCAGCAGCTTAGGAAAAACAGATACGCAGTATTTT. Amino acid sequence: CASSLGKTDTQYF.

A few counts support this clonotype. CDR3 residues: CASSYWSSTDTQYF. In DNA, the CDR3 is TGCGCCAGCAGTTACTGGTCTAGCACAGATACGCAGTATTTT. The rearrangement joins TRBV5-1 to TRBJ2-3; D remains unclear. The CDR3 contains 14 residues. Germline V lookup: CDR1 SGHRS, CDR2 YFSETQ. V lost 5 bases and J lost 0, with 10 bases in between.

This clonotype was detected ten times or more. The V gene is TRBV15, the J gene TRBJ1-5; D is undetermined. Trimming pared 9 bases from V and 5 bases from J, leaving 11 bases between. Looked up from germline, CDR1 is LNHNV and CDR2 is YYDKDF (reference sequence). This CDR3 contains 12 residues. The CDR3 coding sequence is TGTGCCACATCGAACAGCGATCAGCCCCAGCATTTT. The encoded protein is CATSNSDQPQHF.

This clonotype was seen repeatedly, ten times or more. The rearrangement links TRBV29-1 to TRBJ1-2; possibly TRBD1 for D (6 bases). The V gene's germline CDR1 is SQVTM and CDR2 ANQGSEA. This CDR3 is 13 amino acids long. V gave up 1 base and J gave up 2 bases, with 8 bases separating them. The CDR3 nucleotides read TGCAGCGTTGAAGGGCAGGGGAACTATGGCTACACCTTC. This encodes CSVEGQGNYGYTF. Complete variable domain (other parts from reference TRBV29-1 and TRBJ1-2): SAVISQKPSRDICQRGTSLTIQCQVDSQVTMMFWYRQQPGQSLTLIATANQGSEATYESGFVIDKFPISRPNLTFSTLTVSNMSPEDSSIYLCSVEGQGNYGYTFGSGTRLTVV.

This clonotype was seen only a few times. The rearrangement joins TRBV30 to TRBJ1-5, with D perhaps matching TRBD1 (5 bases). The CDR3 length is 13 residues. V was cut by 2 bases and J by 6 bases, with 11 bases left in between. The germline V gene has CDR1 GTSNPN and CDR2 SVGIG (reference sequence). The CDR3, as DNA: TGTGCCTGGAGTTCGGGGGTGAGTCAGCCCCAGCATTTT. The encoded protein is CAWSSGVSQPQHF. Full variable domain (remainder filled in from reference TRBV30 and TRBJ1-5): SQTIHQWPATLVQPVGSPLSLECTVEGTSNPNLYWYRQAAGRGLQLLFYSVGIGQISSEVPQNLSASRPQDRQFILSSKKLLLSDSGFYLCAWSSGVSQPQHFGDGTRLSIL.

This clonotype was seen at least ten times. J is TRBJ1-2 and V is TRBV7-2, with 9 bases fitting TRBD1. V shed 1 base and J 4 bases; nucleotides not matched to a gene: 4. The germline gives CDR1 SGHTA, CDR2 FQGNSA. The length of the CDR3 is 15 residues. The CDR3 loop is CASSLGGQGGYGYTF. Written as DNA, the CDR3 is TGTGCCAGCAGCTTAGGGGGACAGGGCGGCTATGGCTACACCTTC.

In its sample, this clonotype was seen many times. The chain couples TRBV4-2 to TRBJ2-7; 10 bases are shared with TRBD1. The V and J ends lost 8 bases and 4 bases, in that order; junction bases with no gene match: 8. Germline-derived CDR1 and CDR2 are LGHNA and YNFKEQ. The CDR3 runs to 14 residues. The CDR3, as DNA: TGTGCCAGCTCAAGGCAGGGACAGGGGTACGAGCAGTACTTC. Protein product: CASSRQGQGYEQYF.